The sequence of this TCR beta chain was determined in a study of human T cells and chemical hapten exposure (dated by TCRdb to 2020 to 2023). Concerning the study at large: For sensitization, 2% DPC in acetone was applied to a 2 cm by 2 cm area of upper inner arm skin. Libraries were combined into a pool for sequencing, and differences in TCR yield between samples came mainly from small differences in library volumes within the pool. In alopecia patients, the study followed how the peripheral blood TCR repertoire changed in vivo over primary and secondary sensitization to diphenylcyclopropenone (DPC), a hapten. The patient cohort, mostly female, included alopecia areata with under or over 50% scalp involvement, alopecia totalis and alopecia universalis. Patch testing was done on the upper back using Finn chambers containing 0.01% DPC, and results were scored after 6 days according to International Contact Dermatitis Research Group standards. Blood samples were taken from patients before sensitization (week 0) and then at 2, 6 and about 24 weeks after DPC sensitization. Blood for TCR sequencing was provided by twenty-nine alopecia patients at one to four time points (pre-sensitization, 2, 6 and 24 weeks). Throughout the study period of roughly 24 weeks, patients also received therapeutic DPC doses to the scalp every week.

The protocol used for the library was RACE. Sequenced using a NextSeq 500. During library preparation, unique molecular identifiers were attached to individual cDNA molecules so that TCRs could be counted quantitatively and reproducibly. From each blood RNA sample, both TCR alpha and TCR beta chains were sequenced. On the study's bioinformatics: Samples had a median of roughly 87,000 TCRs, with a range from about 23,224 to 690,600. The Decombinator software suite was used to annotate the V, J and CDR3 of the TCR reads. To make PS versus PT1 abundance plots, every sample was subsampled to the same number of TCRs (28,000). Expanded TCRs were defined as absent before sensitization and observed at least eight times at the 2-week time point. The public sequencing data were trimmed at Q25 with fastp and processed into clonotypes with MiXCR by TCRdb, which kept only in-frame beta chains. One record per CDR3 amino acid sequence lists the most common genes and DNA. It is TCRdb's table, rather than the study itself, that gives the V and J calls and clone size. The sample contains 75,000 to 90,000 distinct CDR3 sequences, approximately 12% of them found a single time. The ten biggest clones cover roughly 3.4% of the sample.

Reading from cysteine to phenylalanine, the CDR3 counts 13 amino acids. The read is trimmed to its CDR3 DNA, 39 bases read in frame from base 1. Trimming removed 3 bases from V and 6 bases from J; the gene matches leave 7 bases unexplained. Reading the germline V gene gives CDR1 SQVTM and CDR2 ANQGSEA. This specimen's time point label, interpreted: patch test 1, 2 weeks after DPC sensitization. Read against the paper, the sample's treatment or condition label means: therapeutic diphenylcyclopropenone sensitization with weekly scalp DPC. At each patch-test visit, blood was drawn before the patch test was applied. To be eligible, patients had to be aged 18 to 70, diagnosed with alopecia and judged suitable for DPC therapy, while pregnant patients were excluded. Total RNA was extracted from unfractionated whole blood that had been collected in Tempus Blood RNA tubes. This clonotype was found many times. There is no known antigen for this receptor. No base-level quality is on record; no much larger clone is a single base apart.

Results the study describes overall, beyond this receptor: Significantly more large CDR3 similarity clusters were formed by expanded TCRs than by pre-sensitization or healthy control sets, consistent with antigen-driven responses. Repeated subsampling changed both the strength of the expansion versus patch-test correlation and the threshold at which the correlation became significant. Because all patients had alopecia, a presumed autoimmune disease, the immune response of the patients might differ from that of healthy individuals. DPC sensitization did not change how many TCRs were above 1 in 1000 frequency, and no evidence was found of alterations in global repertoire structure. Patch test score was positively correlated with the number of PT1 expanded TCRs, with significance at thresholds 8, 16 and 32 but not at 4.

The clonotype originates from a woman between 55 and 75 years old with alopecia areata. Some clones in this sample may be carry-over from other donors' samples. Recombination joined TRBV29-1 with TRBJ2-7, with 8 junctional bases fitting TRBD1. Sequencing was performed on whole blood, taken in connection with sensitization to the hapten diphenylcyclopropenone (DPC). The CDR3 sequence is CSVDGQGASEQYF. The DNA sequence reads TGCAGCGTTGATGGGCAGGGGGCCTCCGAGCAGTACTTC.